Included here is one T cell receptor beta chain sequence, with context. Antigen specificity is unknown. This sample is part of a study of cytomegalovirus exposure and HLA in healthy donors. Notes on the study in general: Within an earlier analysis, most TCR beta V segments proved productive either about 90% or about 30% of the time. Relative to the 666-donor mean, N-insertions were reportedly fewer in an Asian-associated ancestry cluster in a later analysis.

J lost 4 bases, V lost 5 bases, and 9 bases had no gene match. CDR3 length: 17 amino acids. Germline V gene data show CDR1 as SGHTA and CDR2 as FQGNSA. The PCR made use of 60 Vbeta and 13 Jbeta primers. Assay used: immunoSEQ multiplex PCR; TCRdb lists only in-frame clones, some missing. There are 150,000 to 200,000 clones in the sample; 65% to 85% occur only once, and 1.3% lies in the top ten. The V gene is TRBV7-2, the J gene TRBJ2-2, with 11 positions matching TRBD2. This TCR came from a man aged 50-59 years in good health and CMV-seropositive. Sequencing was performed on PBMCs. CDR3 residues: CASSPPLAGGVTGELFF. Here the CDR3 DNA reads TGTGCCAGCAGCCCACCTCTAGCGGGAGGCGTCACCGGGGAGCTGTTTTTT.